The clone carrying this TCR beta chain was seen only once. This entry belongs to a study of blood T cell repertoires in COVID-19. The CDR3 extends over 14 amino acids. Germline values: CDR1 MNHEY, CDR2 SVGAGI. The germline V and J ends were trimmed by 7 bases and 0 bases, with 10 bases remaining between them. Clones were read by immunoSEQ multiplex PCR, and TCRdb kept only the in-frame ones, dropping some. The table has 200,000 to 250,000 clones, 85% to 90% seen once. Specimen: peripheral blood. This clonotype was sampled from a man aged 50 or older with COVID-19, enrolled during active disease. J is TRBJ2-1 and V is TRBV6-5; TRBD1 is a possible D gene (6 bases). CDR3 protein: CASTRGSSYNEQFF. The CDR3 DNA reads as TGTGCCAGCACGAGGGGGAGCTCCTACAATGAGCAGTTCTTC.